What follows are 7 T cell receptor beta chains derived from one specimen sequenced in a study of blood T cell repertoires in COVID-19. TCRdb's copy holds only in-frame clones and misses some; the assay was immunoSEQ multiplex PCR. Of around 91,000 clones in the sample, around 84% were seen once. The sample taken for sequencing was peripheral blood. These receptors all stem from an elderly man with acute or convalescent COVID-19.

This sequence joins TRBV7-3 and TRBJ1-1, with a tentative D call TRBD1 (5 bases). Germline CDR1 is SGHTA and CDR2 is FQGTGA. V was pared by 5 bases and J by 2 bases, with 15 bases between. The CDR3 is made up of 15 amino acids. CDR3 loop: CASSLFGGKNTEAFF. For the CDR3, the DNA is TGTGCCAGCAGCCTTTTTGGGGGGAAAAACACTGAAGCTTTCTTT.

The chain joins TRBV6-2 or TRBV6-3 to TRBJ2-5; 12 positions match TRBD2. V lost 0 bases and J lost 4; bases outside the gene matches: 9. The CDR3 length is 18 residues. Germline assignment: CDR1 MNHEY and CDR2 SVGEGT. CDR3 sequence (DNA): TGTGCCAGCAGTTACTCGCGTCCTAGCGGGAGGGCCGGAGAGACCCAGTACTTC. As protein: CASSYSRPSGRAGETQYF.

The chain combines TRBV20-1 with TRBJ1-1, with D unresolved. CDR1 is DFQATT, CDR2 SNEGSKA, per germline (reference sequence). The CDR3 spans 14 residues. With 3 bases removed from V and 0 bases from J, the gap between germline ends came to 11 bases. The CDR3 is CSASPSAMNTEAFF. CDR3 in DNA: TGCAGTGCTAGTCCAAGCGCGATGAACACTGAAGCTTTCTTT.

The chain joins TRBV29-1 to TRBJ1-4; D gene unclear. The germline CDR1 and CDR2 sequences are SQVTM and ANQGSEA. The length of the CDR3 is 13 residues. Trimming removed 7 bases from V and 8 bases from J, with 17 bases in between. The CDR3 DNA is TGCAGCGCTCGACCGAGAGCAGGAGAAAAACTGTTTTTT. Its translation is CSARPRAGEKLFF. The full variable domain, rest sourced from reference TRBV29-1 and TRBJ1-4, is SAVISQKPSRDICQRGTSLTIQCQVDSQVTMMFWYRQQPGQSLTLIATANQGSEATYESGFVIDKFPISRPNLTFSTLTVSNMSPEDSSIYLCSARPRAGEKLFFGSGTQLSVL.

This chain links TRBV5-4 with TRBJ2-2; TRBD1 aligns across 7 bases. Germline V gene data show CDR1 as SGHNT and CDR2 as YYREEE (reference sequence). CDR3 length: 18 residues. V shed 6 bases and J 4 bases; nucleotides not matched to a gene: 18. CDR3 loop: CASKKRQGESSITGELFF. The DNA for the CDR3 is TGTGCCAGCAAAAAAAGACAGGGCGAGAGTTCCATCACCGGGGAGCTGTTTTTT.

This clone was found once. This chain joins TRBV5-1 and TRBJ2-1, with 8 bases aligning to TRBD2. Germline trimming cut 0 bases from V and 10 bases from J; bases unmatched to any gene: 9. The CDR3 is 15 amino acids. Germline-derived CDR1 and CDR2 are SGHRS and YFSETQ. The CDR3 DNA reads as TGCGCCAGCAGCTTGGTAAGCGGGAGTACGAGCGAGCAGTTCTTC. Protein sequence: CASSLVSGSTSEQFF.

This chain uses TRBV7-8 with TRBJ1-3, with no clear D. The CDR3 extends over 17 amino acids. From germline, CDR1 is SGHVS and CDR2 FQNEAQ. V lost 1 base and J lost 1, with 14 bases in between. This CDR3 reads CASSLGVFMPSGNTIYF. CDR3 DNA sequence: TGTGCCAGCAGCTTAGGAGTTTTCATGCCATCTGGAAACACCATATATTTT.